These T cell receptor beta chains were read from a single sample in a study of T cell responses to AZD1222 COVID-19 vaccine. Only in-frame clones appear in the TCRdb table, and some are missing; sequencing was by immunoSEQ multiplex PCR. The sample holds fewer than 250,000 clones; 85% to 95% are singletons and the top ten take 1%. Sequences were derived from peripheral blood, sampled on day 0 of MenACWY control vaccination. Receptors originate from an adult in good health. The CDR3 runs from the conserved cysteine through the conserved F or W. D genes are given only for firm matches. Some rows mark clone size as missing; the rest say once, few, many or name a class of expanded clone.

d_gene,j_gene,v_gene,abundance,CDR3aa,CDR3nt
.,TRBJ1-3,TRBV18,.,CASSKSGSGAGNTIYF,TGTGCCAGCTCAAAGTCCGGGTCCGGGGCTGGAAACACCATATATTTT
.,TRBJ2-6,TRBV7-9,.,CASSLTGAISGANVLTF,TGTGCCAGCAGCTTAACAGGCGCCATCTCTGGGGCCAACGTCCTGACTTTC
.,TRBJ1-5,TRBV24-1,once,CATSRRGVEPQHF,TGTGCCACCAGCAGACGGGGAGTAGAGCCCCAGCATTTT
.,TRBJ1-4,TRBV5-1,.,CASSLGGLQDEKLFF,TGCGCCAGCAGCTTGGGGGGATTACAGGACGAAAAACTGTTTTTT
.,TRBJ1-1,TRBV6-6,.,CASSSDRGNTEAFF,TGTGCCAGCAGCTCCGACAGAGGGAACACTGAAGCTTTCTTT
TRBD2,TRBJ2-3,TRBV9,.,CASSTQVGGTDTQYF,TGTGCCAGCAGCACCCAGGTGGGGGGGACTGATACGCAGTATTTT
.,TRBJ2-4,TRBV14,.,CASSQDRAVNIQYF,TGTGCCAGCAGCCAAGATCGGGCCGTGAACATTCAGTACTTC
.,TRBJ1-1,TRBV7-9,once,CASSTDRFTEAFF,TGTGCCAGCAGTACTGACAGATTCACTGAAGCTTTCTTT
.,TRBJ1-1,TRBV29-1,.,CSVEAALMNTEAFF,TGCAGCGTTGAGGCTGCCCTCATGAACACTGAAGCTTTCTTT
.,TRBJ2-7,TRBV6-5,.,CASRQDPGPYEQYF,TGTGCCAGCAGACAAGACCCAGGACCGTACGAGCAGTACTTC
TRBD1,TRBJ1-1,TRBV5-1,.,CASSPGQGANTEAFF,TGCGCCAGCAGCCCGGGACAGGGGGCGAACACTGAAGCTTTCTTT
.,TRBJ2-1,TRBV4-1,.,CASSQEISYSYNEQFF,TGCGCCAGCAGCCAAGAAATCTCGTATTCATACAATGAGCAGTTCTTC
TRBD2,TRBJ2-1,TRBV6-2/TRBV6-3,.,CASSYAGEPYNEQFF,TGTGCCAGCAGTTACGCGGGGGAGCCTTACAATGAGCAGTTCTTC
.,TRBJ2-6,TRBV3-1/TRBV3-2,.,CASSNPGHHLTF,TGTGCCAGCAGCAATCCGGGACACCACCTGACTTTC
TRBD1,TRBJ1-2,TRBV6-6,once,CASSYRDRDYGYTF,TGTGCCAGCAGTTACCGGGACAGGGACTATGGCTACACCTTC
TRBD2,TRBJ2-1,TRBV5-6,.,CASSNKRGGPNEQFF,TGTGCCAGCAGCAATAAGCGGGGGGGCCCCAATGAGCAGTTCTTC
TRBD2,TRBJ2-3,TRBV6-6,.,CASREGRDTQYF,TGTGCCAGCCGGGAGGGTAGAGATACGCAGTATTTT
.,TRBJ2-1,TRBV7-2,.,CASSPQGEQFF,TGTGCCAGCAGTCCACAGGGTGAGCAGTTCTTC
.,TRBJ1-5,TRBV4-1,once,CASSQVVGSNQPQHF,TGCGCCAGCAGCCAAGTGGTAGGGAGCAATCAGCCCCAGCATTTT
TRBD1,TRBJ1-1,TRBV4-3,once,CASSQPRGLRTEAFF,TGCGCCAGCAGCCAGCCCAGGGGGCTCAGGACTGAAGCTTTCTTT
.,TRBJ1-1,TRBV27,.,CASTSTWVQGVRAFF,TGTGCCAGCACCTCCACCTGGGTTCAGGGTGTAAGGGCTTTCTTT
TRBD1,TRBJ1-2,TRBV28,.,CASSFRRDRGIYGYTF,TGTGCCAGCAGTTTCCGCCGGGACAGGGGAATCTATGGCTACACCTTC
TRBD1,TRBJ1-3,TRBV3-1/TRBV3-2,.,CASSYLGTGRNTIYF,TGTGCCAGCAGCTACCTAGGGACAGGGCGGAACACCATATATTTT
.,TRBJ1-4,TRBV7-9,.,CASSLVRGDLEKLFF,TGTGCCAGCAGCTTAGTACGAGGAGACTTGGAAAAACTGTTTTTT
TRBD1,TRBJ2-5,TRBV7-3,.,CASSPGGQETQYF,TGTGCCAGCAGCCCAGGGGGCCAAGAGACCCAGTACTTC
.,TRBJ1-2,TRBV7-8,.,CASSLGTEVDGYTF,TGTGCCAGCAGCCTTGGGACGGAGGTTGATGGCTACACCTTC
TRBD1,TRBJ2-7,TRBV7-2,.,CASSLDRLYEQYF,TGTGCCAGCAGCTTGGACAGGTTGTACGAGCAGTACTTC